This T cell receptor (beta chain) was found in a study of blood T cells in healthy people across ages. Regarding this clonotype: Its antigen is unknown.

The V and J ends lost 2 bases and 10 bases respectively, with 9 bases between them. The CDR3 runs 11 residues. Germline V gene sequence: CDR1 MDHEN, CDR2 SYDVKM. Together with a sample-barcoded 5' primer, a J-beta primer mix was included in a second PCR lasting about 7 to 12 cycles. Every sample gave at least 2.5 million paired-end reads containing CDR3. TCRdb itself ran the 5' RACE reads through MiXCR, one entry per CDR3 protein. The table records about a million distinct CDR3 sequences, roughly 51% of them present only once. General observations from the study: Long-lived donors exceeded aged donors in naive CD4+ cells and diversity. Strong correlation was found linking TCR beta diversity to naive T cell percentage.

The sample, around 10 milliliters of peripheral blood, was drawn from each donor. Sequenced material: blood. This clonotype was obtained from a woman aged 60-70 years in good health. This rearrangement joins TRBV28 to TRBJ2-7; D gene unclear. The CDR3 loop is CASSLLGRQYF. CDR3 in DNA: TGTGCCAGCAGTTTACTTGGCAGACAGTACTTC.